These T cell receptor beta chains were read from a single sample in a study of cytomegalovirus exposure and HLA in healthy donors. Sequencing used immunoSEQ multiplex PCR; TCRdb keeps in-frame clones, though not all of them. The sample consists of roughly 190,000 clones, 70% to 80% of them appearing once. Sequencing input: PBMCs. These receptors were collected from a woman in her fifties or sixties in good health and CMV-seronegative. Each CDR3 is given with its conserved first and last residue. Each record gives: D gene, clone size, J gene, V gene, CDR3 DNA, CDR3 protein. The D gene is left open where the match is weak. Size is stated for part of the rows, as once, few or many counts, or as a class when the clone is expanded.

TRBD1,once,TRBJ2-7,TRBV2,TGTGCCAGCGCCCGTCCGGGACAGGGGCCAGTTGAGCAGTACTTC,CASARPGQGPVEQYF
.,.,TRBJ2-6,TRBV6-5,TGTGCCAGCAGTTACTCCAGCTCTGGGGCCAACGTCCTGACTTTC,CASSYSSSGANVLTF
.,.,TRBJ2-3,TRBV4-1,TGCGCCAGCAGCCAACCTAGGGGTGGGGCCGGCACAGATACGCAGTATTTT,CASSQPRGGAGTDTQYF
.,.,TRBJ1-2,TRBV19,TGTGCCAGTAGTATTAGCGGGGGCTATGGCTACACCTTC,CASSISGGYGYTF
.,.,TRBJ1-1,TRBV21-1,TGTGCCAGCAGCAAAACCCCGGGTTTCGAAGCTTTCTTT,CASSKTPGFEAFF
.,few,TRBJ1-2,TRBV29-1,TGCAGCGTTCCCCCGAAAGGCGGTTTAGTTAACTATGGCTACACCTTC,CSVPPKGGLVNYGYTF
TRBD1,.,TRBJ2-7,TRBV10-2,TGCGCCAGCAGGAAGGGACAGGAAACCTACGAGCAGTACTTC,CASRKGQETYEQYF
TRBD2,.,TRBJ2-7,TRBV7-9,TGTGCCAGCAGCCCGAGCCAGGTAGCGGGACCCTACGAGCAGTACTTC,CASSPSQVAGPYEQYF
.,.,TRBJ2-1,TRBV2,TGTGCCAGCAGGTCCGATTTGGGGATTGGAGGTGGAGCGGATGAGCGGTTCTTC,CASRSDLGIGGGADERFF
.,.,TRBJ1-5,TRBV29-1,TGCAGCGCGAAAGGGGTAGGGCAGCCCCAGCATTTT,CSAKGVGQPQHF
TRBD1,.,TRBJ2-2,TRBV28,TGTGCCAGCAGTCTTTCTGGGACAGGGTTCACCGGGGAGCTGTTTTTT,CASSLSGTGFTGELFF
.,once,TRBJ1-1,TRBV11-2,TGTGCCAGCAGCTTAGATCATGGAGGTGAAGCTTTCTTT,CASSLDHGGEAFF
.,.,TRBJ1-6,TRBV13,TGTGCCAGCAGCCCGAGACAGGCTGGGAATTCACCCCTCCACTTT,CASSPRQAGNSPLHF
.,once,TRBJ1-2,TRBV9,TGTGCCAGCAGCACCGGGCCGGGAGGCTACACCTTC,CASSTGPGGYTF
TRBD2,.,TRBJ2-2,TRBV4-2,TGTGCCAGCAGCCAAGAGCCAGGGAGGGGTGCGAACACCGGGGAGCTGTTTTTT,CASSQEPGRGANTGELFF
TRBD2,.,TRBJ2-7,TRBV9,TGTGCCAGCAGCAAAACCGGGACTAGCGGGAAGGTGCAGTACTTC,CASSKTGTSGKVQYF
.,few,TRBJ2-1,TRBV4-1,TGCGCCAGCAGCCAAGATCAGGCTAGCGCGAGGGGTGAGCAGTTCTTC,CASSQDQASARGEQFF
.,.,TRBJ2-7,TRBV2,TGTGCCAGCAGGGCTACAGGGTTCGAGCAGTACTTC,CASRATGFEQYF